The next 20 T cell receptor beta chains were all read from a single sample in a study of blood T cells in healthy people across ages. The second PCR ran about 6 to 12 cycles with a sample-barcoded 5' primer and J-beta primers. TCRdb analysed the 5' RACE reads with MiXCR anew, one entry per CDR3 protein. The data show around 1.7 million distinct CDR3 sequences, roughly 27% seen once. Input material: blood. All receptors derive from a woman younger than 45 in good health.

In its sample, this clonotype was seen many times. V usage is TRBV20-1 and J usage is TRBJ2-3, with D perhaps TRBD2 (5 bases). V was clipped by 1 base and J by 5 bases, with 13 bases between them. This CDR3 region has 14 residues. CDR1 and CDR2 (germline): DFQATT, SNEGSKA (reference sequence). The CDR3 loop reads CSARAWTVKDTQYF. Here the CDR3 DNA reads TGCAGTGCTAGAGCTTGGACTGTGAAAGATACGCAGTATTTT.

This clonotype was observed a single time. V and J are TRBV20-1 and TRBJ2-3; possible D gene TRBD2, 8 bases. With 1 base removed from V and 1 base from J, the gap between germline ends came to 27 bases. CDR1 is DFQATT and CDR2 is SNEGSKA in the germline V gene (reference sequence). The CDR3 is made up of 20 amino acids. DNA for the CDR3: TGCAGTGCTAGAGTTCCGCCGGGGGGGGCCGAGGGGGCGCGCACAGATACGCAGTATTTT. Its protein product is CSARVPPGGAEGARTDTQYF.

With regard to this clonotype: A much larger clone differs by one base, so this may be a read error. The gene calls are TRBV20-1 and TRBJ2-1; D is possibly TRBD1 or TRBD2 (5 bases each). Trimming removed 6 bases from V and 9 bases from J, with 24 bases in between. CDR1 and CDR2 from the germline V gene are DFQATT and SNEGSKA (reference sequence). This CDR3 spans 15 amino acids. The CDR3 spells CSANPTGPPGSEQFF. Here the CDR3 DNA reads TGCAGTGCCAACCCAACGGGACCCCCTGGCAGTGAGCAGTTCTTC.

Of note for this clonotype: As the CDR3 is not closed by the conserved phenylalanine or tryptophan, this likely results from a read error. Because the CDR3's place on the DNA is in doubt, the DNA is left out and the CDR3 is given as listed by TCRdb. The V and J genes are TRBV12-3 or TRBV12-4 and TRBJ2-3; the table assigns TRBD1, which was not confirmed against the DNA. Termini included, the CDR3 measures 15 amino acids. CDR3 residues: CASSSEQGLTDAQYS.

This clonotype was found once. This chain joins TRBV12-3 or TRBV12-4 and TRBJ2-5; possibly TRBD2 for D (5 bases). This CDR3 spans 17 amino acids. Between the trimmed V and J ends, which lost 6 bases and 0 bases, there was a span of 20 bases. CDR3 in DNA: TGTGCCAGCAGCGAGGGTGGCGAGAGGACGCACCAAGAGACCCAGTACTTC. It specifies CASSEGGERTHQETQYF.

This clonotype came up a few times. This chain joins TRBV20-1 and TRBJ1-1; D uncertain. The V end lost 6 bases, the J end lost 6 bases, and 17 bases lay between the germline ends. Germline V gene lookup returns CDR1 DFQATT and CDR2 SNEGSKA (reference sequence). The length of the CDR3 is 13 residues. The CDR3 region is CSAELRGTAEAFF. CDR3 sequence (DNA): TGCAGTGCAGAATTACGGGGAACGGCTGAAGCTTTCTTT.

This clonotype showed up many times. V is TRBV5-1 and J is TRBJ2-3; 7 positions agree with TRBD2. From germline, CDR1 is SGHRS and CDR2 YFSETQ. The junction had 3 bases not matched to a gene; V was cut back by 3 bases and J by 2 bases. The CDR3 extends over 14 amino acids. As DNA, the CDR3 is TGCGCCAGCAGCTCCGGGACTACCACAGATACGCAGTATTTT. Translation: CASSSGTTTDTQYF.

This clonotype has ten or more counts. The chain has TRBV12-3 or TRBV12-4 and TRBJ2-7; a possible D gene is TRBD1 (5 bases). The V gene lost 6 bases and the J gene lost 6 bases, with 12 bases spanning the gap. This CDR3 has 12 residues. The CDR3 here is CASSLQGFEQYF. In nucleotides, the CDR3 is TGTGCCAGCAGCCTCCAGGGATTCGAGCAGTACTTC.

The chain carries TRBV10-2 and TRBJ1-2, with D unclear. The CDR3 is made up of 15 amino acids. Germline V gene sequence: CDR1 WSHSY, CDR2 SAAADI. Trimming took 0 bases from V and 6 from J, leaving 14 bases between them. The CDR3 region is CASSESWTLVDGYTF. The CDR3 nucleotides are TGCGCCAGCAGTGAGTCGTGGACGCTGGTTGATGGCTACACCTTC.

V and J are TRBV7-9 and TRBJ2-1; 8 nucleotides line up with TRBD2. J gave up 6 bases and V 5 bases, and 9 bases lay outside the gene matches. The CDR3 covers 15 residues. Germline CDR1 and CDR2: SEHNR and FQNEAQ (reference sequence). The CDR3 DNA is TGTGCCAGCAGCCCATGGATAGCGGGGAGCAATGAGCAGTTCTTC. Translated: CASSPWIAGSNEQFF.

This clonotype came up many times. The J gene is TRBJ2-4, the V gene TRBV6-5; D gene ambiguous. Trimming pared 0 bases from V and 0 bases from J, leaving 6 bases between. The germline V gene encodes CDR1 MNHEY and CDR2 SVGAGI. The CDR3 consists of 15 residues. In nucleotides, the CDR3 is TGTGCCAGCAGTTACTCAAAGATAGCCAAAAACATTCAGTACTTC. Residues: CASSYSKIAKNIQYF.

This rearrangement joins TRBV25-1 to TRBJ2-3, with TRBD2 identical over 8 bases. J was trimmed by 1 base and V by 2 bases; bases with no gene match: 8. CDR3 length equals 17 residues. Germline CDR1 is MGHDK and CDR2 is SYGVNS. CDR3 loop: CASSEGPGGLGTDTQYF. For the CDR3, the DNA is TGTGCCAGCAGTGAAGGTCCGGGGGGGCTCGGCACAGATACGCAGTATTTT.

This clonotype was recorded many times. The rearrangement uses TRBV12-3 or TRBV12-4 and TRBJ1-2; maybe TRBD1 (5 bases). V was trimmed by 5 bases and J by 5 bases, leaving 9 bases between them. The CDR3 loop spans 12 amino acids. CDR3 residues: CASSLRQYGYTF. The CDR3 coding sequence is TGTGCCAGCAGTCTTCGACAGTATGGCTACACCTTC.

The table lists this clonotype with a few counts. J is TRBJ2-7 and V is TRBV5-1, with D perhaps matching TRBD1 or TRBD2 (5 bases each). Trimming removed 4 bases at V and 0 bases at J, with 14 bases between. CDR1 is SGHRS and CDR2 is YFSETQ in the germline V gene. CDR3 length: 15 residues. The CDR3 nucleotides read TGCGCCAGCAGCATAAGGGACCCATACTCCTACGAGCAGTACTTC. Translated, it gives CASSIRDPYSYEQYF.

Points on this clonotype: An end of the junction does not agree with germline; a read error may underlie this. The V gene is TRBV12-3 or TRBV12-4, the J gene TRBJ2-7, with D possibly called TRBD1 or TRBD2 (6 bases each). The CDR3 sequence is 15 residues long. The CDR3 DNA sequence: TGTGCCGGCAGTTTAGCCGGGGGCCCCTCCTACGAGCAGTACTTC. Translated: CAGSLAGGPSYEQYF.

This clonotype was observed a few times. The chain links TRBV20-1 to TRBJ2-3; no clear D gene. The CDR3 runs to 11 residues. The germline CDR1 and CDR2 sequences are DFQATT and SNEGSKA (reference sequence). V lost 6 bases and J lost 6, with 10 bases in between. DNA of the CDR3: TGCAGTGCGGCGGCTTGGGATACGCAGTATTTT. Protein product: CSAAAWDTQYF.

This clonotype was picked up a small number of times. The V gene is TRBV5-1, the J gene TRBJ2-7, with a possible D match to TRBD1 (5 bases). This CDR3 contains 16 residues. The V gene's germline CDR1 is SGHRS and CDR2 YFSETQ. V lost 6 bases, J lost 0 bases, and 19 bases lay in between. The CDR3 here is CASTSKTGDPSYEQYF. The CDR3 DNA reads TGCGCCAGCACCTCCAAAACAGGAGACCCCTCCTACGAGCAGTACTTC.

The chain uses TRBV2 and TRBJ1-5, with TRBD1 identical over 7 bases. The V gene's germline CDR1 is SNHLY and CDR2 FYNNEI. CDR3 length equals 14 residues. V trimming: 5 bases; J trimming: 3 bases; junction bases outside the gene matches: 4. CDR3 residues: CASSQTGHNQPQHF. CDR3 DNA: TGTGCCAGCAGTCAGACAGGGCACAATCAGCCCCAGCATTTT.

The V and J genes are TRBV5-1 and TRBJ1-1; a possible D gene is TRBD1 (5 bases). V gave up 4 bases and J gave up 3 bases, with 13 bases separating them. CDR3 length: 14 amino acids. The germline gives CDR1 SGHRS, CDR2 YFSETQ. The CDR3 spells CASSPHGTDTEAFF. The CDR3 DNA reads as TGCGCCAGCAGCCCACACGGGACGGACACTGAAGCTTTCTTT.

In its sample, this clonotype was seen many times. J is TRBJ2-7 and V is TRBV15; tentatively, D is TRBD2 (6 bases). V lost 1 base and J lost 0, with 10 bases in between. The germline gives CDR1 LNHNV, CDR2 YYDKDF (reference sequence). This CDR3 region has 15 residues. CDR3 in DNA: TGTGCCACCAGCAGAGCGGGGGTTAGCTCCTACGAGCAGTACTTC. Its translation: CATSRAGVSSYEQYF.